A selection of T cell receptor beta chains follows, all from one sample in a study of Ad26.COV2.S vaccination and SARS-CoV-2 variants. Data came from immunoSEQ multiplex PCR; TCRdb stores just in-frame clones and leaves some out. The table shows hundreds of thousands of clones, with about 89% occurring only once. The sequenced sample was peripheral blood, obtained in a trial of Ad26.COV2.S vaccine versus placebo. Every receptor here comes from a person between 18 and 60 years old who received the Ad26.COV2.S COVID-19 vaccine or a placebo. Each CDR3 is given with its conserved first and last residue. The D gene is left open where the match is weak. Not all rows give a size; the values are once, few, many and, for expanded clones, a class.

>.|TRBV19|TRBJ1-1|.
TGTGCCAGTAGGAGGGGGGATATGAACACTGAAGCTTTCTTT
CASRRGDMNTEAFF
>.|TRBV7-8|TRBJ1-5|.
TGTGCCAGCAGCCCCGTCAGAGTGGGACGGAATAGCAATCAGCCCCAGCATTTT
CASSPVRVGRNSNQPQHF
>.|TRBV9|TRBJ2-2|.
TGTGCCAGCAGCGTAGTCGTCTACCCGGGCACCGGGGAGCTGTTTTTT
CASSVVVYPGTGELFF
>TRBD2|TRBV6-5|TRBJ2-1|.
TGTGCCAGCAGACTACTAGCGGGAGGGCCGAATGAGCAGTTCTTC
CASRLLAGGPNEQFF
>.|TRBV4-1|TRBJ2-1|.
TGCGCCAGCAGCCCGTGGAACTCCTACAATGAGCAGTTCTTC
CASSPWNSYNEQFF
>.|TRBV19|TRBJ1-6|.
TGTGCCAGTAGCGGACGTGTGGGGACTTCACCCCTCCACTTT
CASSGRVGTSPLHF
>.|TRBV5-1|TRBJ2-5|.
TGCGCCAGCAGCTTGGATCAGGGGGGGACCCAGTACTTC
CASSLDQGGTQYF
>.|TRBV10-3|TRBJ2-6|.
TGTGCCATCAGTGATAGTAACTCTGGGGCCAACGTCCTGACTTTC
CAISDSNSGANVLTF
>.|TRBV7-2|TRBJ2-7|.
TGTGCCAGCAGTTCCGGGACAGCCAGCGGGATCCACTCCTACGAGCAGTACTTC
CASSSGTASGIHSYEQYF
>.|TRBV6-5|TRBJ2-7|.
TGTGCCAGTCCTGGCCCGGAAGAGCAGTACTTC
CASPGPEEQYF
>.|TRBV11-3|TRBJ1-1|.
TGTGCCAGCAGCCGAAACCAAAACACTGAAGCTTTCTTT
CASSRNQNTEAFF
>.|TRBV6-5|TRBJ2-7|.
TGTGCCAGCAGGGACGGTCTAGGCGAGCAGTACTTC
CASRDGLGEQYF
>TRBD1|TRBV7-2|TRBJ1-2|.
TGTGCCAGCAGCTTTGACTCGACAGGGGGTACATATGGCTACACCTTC
CASSFDSTGGTYGYTF
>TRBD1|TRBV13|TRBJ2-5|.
TGTGCCAGCAGCCCCACAGGGGGCGCATTTGAGACCCAGTACTTC
CASSPTGGAFETQYF
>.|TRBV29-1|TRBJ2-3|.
TGCAGCGTTAAGCTAACAGCGACTAGCACAGATACGCAGTATTTT
CSVKLTATSTDTQYF
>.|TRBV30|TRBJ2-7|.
TGTGCCTGGAAGGTCGGATCCTACGAGCAGTACTTC
CAWKVGSYEQYF
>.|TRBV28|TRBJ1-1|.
TGTGCCAGCAGTTTTCTTGGTCGGGGGAACAGGGACACTGAAGCTTTCTTT
CASSFLGRGNRDTEAFF
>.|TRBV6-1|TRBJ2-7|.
TGTGCCAGCAGTGAAGAACAGGGAATCTCCTACGAGCAGTACTTC
CASSEEQGISYEQYF
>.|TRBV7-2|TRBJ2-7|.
TGTGCCAGCAGCTTAAATAGGGTTGACGAGCAGTACTTC
CASSLNRVDEQYF
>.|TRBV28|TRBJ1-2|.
TGTGCCAGCAGTTCCCGGGACCGTAACGTATTTAACTATGGCTACACCTTC
CASSSRDRNVFNYGYTF
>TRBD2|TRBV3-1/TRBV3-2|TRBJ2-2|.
TGTGCCAGCAGCCAAGATGGGGGGCAAGCGGGAGTCGGCACCGGGGAGCTGTTTTTT
CASSQDGGQAGVGTGELFF
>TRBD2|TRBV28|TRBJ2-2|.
TGTGCAGCGGGAGGACGGGAGCTGTTTTTT
CAAGGRELFF
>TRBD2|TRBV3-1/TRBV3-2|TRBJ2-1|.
TGTGCCAGCAGCTTCCGGGGGGGCCTCGATGAGCAGTTCTTC
CASSFRGGLDEQFF
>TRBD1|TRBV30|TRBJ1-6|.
TGTGCCTGGAGTGTAGGACAGGAGAATTCACCCCTCCACTTT
CAWSVGQENSPLHF
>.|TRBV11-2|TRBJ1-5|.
TGTGCCAGCAGCTTGGGGCCGGGCAATCAGCCCCAGCATTTT
CASSLGPGNQPQHF
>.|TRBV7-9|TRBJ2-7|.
TGTGCCAGCAGCCCCCCGGCTTCCTACGAGCAGTACTTC
CASSPPASYEQYF
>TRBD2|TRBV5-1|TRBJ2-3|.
TGCGCCAGCAGCTTGACTAGCGGAGAGGGAGCAGGGAGCACAGATACGCAGTATTTT
CASSLTSGEGAGSTDTQYF
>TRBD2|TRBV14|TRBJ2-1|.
TGTGCCAGCAGCCCTGGCGGGGGGTACAATGAGCAGTTCTTC
CASSPGGGYNEQFF
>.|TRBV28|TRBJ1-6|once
TGTGCCAGCAGTTTCGGTTTGTCCTATAATTCACCCCTCCACTTT
CASSFGLSYNSPLHF
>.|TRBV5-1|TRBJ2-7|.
TGCGCCAGCAGCTATCAAGGTCCCAACTACGAGCAGTACTTC
CASSYQGPNYEQYF
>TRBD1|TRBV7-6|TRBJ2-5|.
TGTGCCAGCAGCTTAGGGGCGACAGGGTCCATGCAAGAGACCCAGTACTTC
CASSLGATGSMQETQYF
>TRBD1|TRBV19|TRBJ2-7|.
TGTGCCAGTAGTCTTGGGACAGGTAGCTCCTACGAGCAGTACTTC
CASSLGTGSSYEQYF
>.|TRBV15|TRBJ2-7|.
TGTGCCACCAGCAGAGATTTGCCAGGAATCTACGAGCAGTACTTC
CATSRDLPGIYEQYF
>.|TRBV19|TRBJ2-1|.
TGTGCCAGTAGTATGTCGACCTACTCTGAGCAGTTCTTC
CASSMSTYSEQFF
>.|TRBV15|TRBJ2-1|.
TGTGCCACCAGCGGTGACTGGTACAATGAGCAGTTCTTC
CATSGDWYNEQFF
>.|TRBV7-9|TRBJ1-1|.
TGTGCCAGCAGCCTGACAGAAATCTACACTGAAGCTTTCTTT
CASSLTEIYTEAFF
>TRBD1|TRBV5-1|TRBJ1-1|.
TGCGCCAGCAGCCCCGGGACAGGGAACCGGTTTAACACTGAAGCTTTCTTT
CASSPGTGNRFNTEAFF
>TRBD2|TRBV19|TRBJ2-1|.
TGTGCCAGTAGTATGTCGGGTACTAGCGGCAATGAGCAGTTCTTC
CASSMSGTSGNEQFF
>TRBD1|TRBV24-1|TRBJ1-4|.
TGTGCCACCAGTGACCAGGACAGGAGAAGGGAAAAACTGTTTTTT
CATSDQDRRREKLFF
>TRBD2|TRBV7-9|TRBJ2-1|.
TGTGCCAGCTTTCCACTAAGCGGGGGGGCTTCCCCCGAGCAGTTCTTC
CASFPLSGGASPEQFF
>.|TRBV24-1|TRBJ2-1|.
TGTGCCACCAGTGACTGGGAGGACAATGAGCAGTTCTTC
CATSDWEDNEQFF
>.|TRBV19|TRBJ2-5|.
TGTGCCAGCAGCCGGGGCAGGGATCAAGAGACCCAGTACTTC
CASSRGRDQETQYF
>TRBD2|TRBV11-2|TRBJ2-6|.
TGTGCCAGCAGCCCCAGACTAGCGGCGAGCTCTGGGGCCAACGTCCTGACTTTC
CASSPRLAASSGANVLTF
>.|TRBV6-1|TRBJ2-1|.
TGTGCCAGCAGTGAAGGTTGGGGATATGAGCAGTTCTTC
CASSEGWGYEQFF
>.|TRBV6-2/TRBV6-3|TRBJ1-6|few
TGTGCCAGCAGCATCCGATGGGGCTCAAATTCACCCCTCCACTTT
CASSIRWGSNSPLHF
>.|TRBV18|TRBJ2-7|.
TGTGCCAGCTCAAGGGATAGCTCCTACGAGCAGTACTTC
CASSRDSSYEQYF
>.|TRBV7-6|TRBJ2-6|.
TGTGCCAGCAGCTTAGGACGAAGCTCTGGGGCCAACGTCCTGACTTTC
CASSLGRSSGANVLTF
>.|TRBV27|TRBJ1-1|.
TGTGCCAGCAGTTTATCGAACGGGAACACTGAAGCTTTCTTT
CASSLSNGNTEAFF
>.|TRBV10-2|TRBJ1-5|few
TGCGCCAGCAGTGAGTCGAGGACGAATCAGCCCCAGCATTTT
CASSESRTNQPQHF
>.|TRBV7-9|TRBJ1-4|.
TGTGCCAGCAGCCGAATTGGGAGAATGGATGAAAAACTGTTTTTT
CASSRIGRMDEKLFF
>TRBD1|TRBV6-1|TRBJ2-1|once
TGTGCCAGCAGTGACCCGGGACAGCCCTTCGGATGGGAGCAGTTCTTC
CASSDPGQPFGWEQFF
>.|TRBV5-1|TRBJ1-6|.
TGCGCCAGCAGCTTCGTTAGAAGCGGATCACCCCTCCACTTT
CASSFVRSGSPLHF
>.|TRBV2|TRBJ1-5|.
TGTGCCAGCAGGGATCCCCGGGACGGCGATTGGCAGCCCCAGCATTTT
CASRDPRDGDWQPQHF
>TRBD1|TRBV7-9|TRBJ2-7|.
TGTGCCAGCAGCGATTGGACAGGGTTCTCCTACGAGCAGTACTTC
CASSDWTGFSYEQYF
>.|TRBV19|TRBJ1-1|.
TGTGCCAGTAGTATAGATACGAACACTGAAGCTTTCTTT
CASSIDTNTEAFF
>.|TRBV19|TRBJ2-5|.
TGTGCCAGTAGTGAGGACTATGAGACCCAGTACTTC
CASSEDYETQYF
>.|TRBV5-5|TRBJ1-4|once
TGTGCCAGCAGCTTGATAACAGGAGGAAATGAAAAACTGTTTTTT
CASSLITGGNEKLFF
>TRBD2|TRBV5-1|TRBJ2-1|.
TGCGCCAGCAGCTTGGTAATAGCGGGAGCAAATGAGCAGTTCTTC
CASSLVIAGANEQFF
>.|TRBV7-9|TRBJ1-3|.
TGTGCCAGCGAGGGACAACGCTCTGGAAACACCATATATTTT
CASEGQRSGNTIYF